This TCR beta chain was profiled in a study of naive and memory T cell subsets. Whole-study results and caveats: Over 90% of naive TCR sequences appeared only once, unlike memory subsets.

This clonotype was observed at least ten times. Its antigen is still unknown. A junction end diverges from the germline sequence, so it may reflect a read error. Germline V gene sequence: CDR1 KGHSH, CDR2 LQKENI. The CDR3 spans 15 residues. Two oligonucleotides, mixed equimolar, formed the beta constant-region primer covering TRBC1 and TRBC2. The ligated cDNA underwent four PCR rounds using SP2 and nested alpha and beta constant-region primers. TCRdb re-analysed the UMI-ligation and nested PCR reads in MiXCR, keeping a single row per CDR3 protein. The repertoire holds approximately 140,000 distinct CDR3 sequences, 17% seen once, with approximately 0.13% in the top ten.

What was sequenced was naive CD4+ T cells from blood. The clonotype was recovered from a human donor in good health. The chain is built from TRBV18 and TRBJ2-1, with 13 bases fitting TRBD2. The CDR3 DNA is TGCGCCAGCAGCCCGGGACTAGCGGGGCCCAATGAGCAGTTCTTC. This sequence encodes CASSPGLAGPNEQFF.